Here is one TCR beta chain with its context. Its cognate antigen is unknown. TCRdb passed the reads through MiXCR, listing each CDR3 protein once. The sample contains some 440,000 distinct CDR3 sequences, 31% of which appear only once. This sample stems from a study of T cell repertoires in cytomegalovirus infection. Background on the study: Public TCR beta signatures indicated both CMV infection and matching HLA type.

Study-level findings and limits: People with CMV and the relevant HLA were identified by cumulative public TCR beta family frequency. HLA-C-restricted CMV-specific TCR beta clonotypes prevailed in the ex vivo response.

Sequenced material: PBMCs. The source is a human donor in good health (CMV status not recorded). Some clones in this sample may be carry-over from other donors' samples.

The CDR3 spells CASKGPNTEAFF. The DNA of the CDR3 is TGTGCCAGCAAAGGTCCGAACACTGAAGCTTTCTTT. The V and J genes are TRBV6-5 and TRBJ1-1, with D unresolved. Germline V gene sequence: CDR1 MNHEY, CDR2 SVGAGI. Trimming removed 7 bases at V and 1 base at J, with 7 bases between. CDR3 length: 12 residues.